The clone carrying this T cell receptor beta chain was seen at least ten times. Its cognate antigen is unknown. Time point described: technical triplicate 3. Sorted libraries used some 1 million CD4+ or CD8+ T cells. V was trimmed by 7 bases and J by 4 bases, leaving 14 bases between them. CDR1 is SQVTM and CDR2 is ANQGSEA in the germline V gene. CDR3 length: 13 residues. This specimen belongs to a study of neurological immune-mediated disorders. Whole-study results and caveats: The expanded clones of different subjects shared no CDR3 amino acid sequences (suggesting private repertoires in all groups). Multiple sclerosis was found to have the least TCR clonal expansion, below healthy controls, and HTLV-1-associated myelopathy the most.

The authors produced cDNA by 5'RACE using 10-nucleotide random UMIs. Using its own MiXCR run on the 5' RACE reads, TCRdb lists one record per CDR3 protein. The sample records nearly 30,000 distinct CDR3 sequences, 16% being singletons. Sequenced material: CD4+ T cells from blood. The rearrangement uses TRBV29-1 and TRBJ2-1; tentatively, D is TRBD2 (6 bases). This receptor was taken from a female donor with HTLV-1-associated myelopathy (HAM/TSP). This chain's CDR3 is CSAPKGLYNEQFF. CDR3 bases: TGCAGCGCCCCCAAGGGACTTTACAATGAGCAGTTCTTC.